The table lists the clone carrying this T cell receptor (beta chain) with a count of one. The antigen is not known. The record originates from a study of T cells in Graves' hyperthyroidism and ophthalmopathy. Study-wide findings and caveats: Most thyroid clonotypes that were expanded above 0.001 also turned up in blood.

It was RNA transcripts that yielded the amplified TCR beta CDR3 regions. HTBI primers were the set used in a first-round RT-PCR of the TCR CDR3. TCRdb ran MiXCR on the multiplex PCR reads and lists one entry per CDR3 protein. The table lists approximately 380,000 distinct CDR3 sequences, about 18% of them singletons. The PBMCs were sourced from fresh peripheral blood (around 10 ml). The CDR3 runs to 15 residues. The germline V gene encodes CDR1 MGHRA and CDR2 YSYEKL. The V and J ends lost 0 bases and 1 base respectively, with 9 bases between them. The sequenced sample was blood. This sequence was found in a man between 18 and 29 years old with Graves' ophthalmopathy. The chain has TRBV4-1 and TRBJ2-5; D is ambiguous. CDR3 in DNA: TGCGCCAGCAGCCAAGATCAGGCAGTCCAAGAGACCCAGTACTTC. Translating gives CASSQDQAVQETQYF.